Below, 24 T cell receptor beta chains from the same sample are listed, as sequenced in a study of graft-versus-host responses after intestinal transplantation. From the graft tissue, intraepithelial and lamina propria lymphocytes were released through processing. Sequencing was performed with immunoSEQ multiplex PCR; in TCRdb, only in-frame clones are kept and a portion is missing. The sample has 60,000 to 70,000 clones, 89% seen once. Sequenced here: ileum tissue, sampled less than 400 days after transplant. The receptors stem from a human patient who received an intestinal transplant, so some T cells may come from the graft donor.

Here the CDR3 DNA reads TGTGCCAGCAGTGAGCCCGGGACAGAGAACACTGAAGCTTTCTTT. It codes for CASSEPGTENTEAFF. The rearrangement joins TRBV25-1 to TRBJ1-1; 7 bases agree with TRBD1. This CDR3 has 15 amino acids. Germline lookup yields CDR1 MGHDK and CDR2 SYGVNS. The V and J ends lost 3 bases and 1 base, in that order; junction bases with no gene match: 5.

The chain uses TRBV2 and TRBJ1-1; maybe TRBD1 (6 bases). The CDR3 runs 13 residues. Trimming cost V 7 bases and J 5 bases, with 14 bases left between them. Germline values: CDR1 SNHLY, CDR2 FYNNEI. This CDR3 is CASTPQGITEAFF. The CDR3 region has the DNA TGTGCCAGCACCCCACAGGGTATAACTGAAGCTTTCTTT.

This clone was seen once. This chain links TRBV7-2 with TRBJ2-3; 8 bases line up with TRBD2. The CDR3 contains 17 residues. V lost 1 base, J lost 2 bases, and 8 bases stayed unmatched. Germline V CDR1 and CDR2: SGHTA, FQGNSA. The CDR3 sequence is CASSLVIAGTSTDTQYF. The CDR3 bases are TGTGCCAGCAGCTTAGTGATAGCGGGGACATCCACAGATACGCAGTATTTT.

This clone appeared once. This sequence joins TRBV27 and TRBJ2-4; 8 bases align to TRBD1. The germline CDR1 and CDR2 sequences are MNHEY and SMNVEV (reference sequence). Unmatched junction bases numbered 5, after V lost 4 bases and J lost 15 bases. This CDR3 is 11 amino acids long. As DNA, the CDR3 is TGTGCCAGCAGTTCCCCGACAGGGGCGTACTTC. Encoded protein: CASSSPTGAYF.

The chain links TRBV29-1 to TRBJ2-3; possible D gene TRBD1, 5 bases. Trimming took 7 bases from V and 6 from J, leaving 8 bases between them. The CDR3 runs to 10 residues. Germline V gene sequence: CDR1 SQVTM, CDR2 ANQGSEA. CDR3 sequence reads: CSGQGDTQYF. The CDR3 coding sequence is TGCAGCGGCCAGGGCGATACGCAGTATTTT.

V and J are TRBV30 and TRBJ2-2; D is uncertain. Trimming pared 7 bases from V and 7 bases from J, leaving 10 bases between. This CDR3 is built from 11 residues. Germline values: CDR1 GTSNPN, CDR2 SVGIG (reference sequence). The CDR3 here is CASIKLGELFF. The CDR3 DNA sequence: TGTGCCTCGATTAAGCTCGGGGAGCTGTTTTTT.

The DNA for the CDR3 is TGTGCCAGCAGTTTCTTAGGGGAGGAGACCCAGTACTTC. The encoded protein is CASSFLGEETQYF. The chain has TRBV27 and TRBJ2-5; either TRBD1 or TRBD2 may fit D (5 bases each). The CDR3 sequence is 13 residues long. Germline values: CDR1 MNHEY, CDR2 SMNVEV (reference sequence). V shed 3 bases and J shed 5 bases, with 10 bases lying between them.

The rearrangement links TRBV7-9 to TRBJ2-5; TRBD1 aligns across 7 bases. The CDR3 has 14 amino acids. The germline CDR1 and CDR2 sequences are SEHNR and FQNEAQ (reference sequence). V trimming: 5 bases; J trimming: 3 bases; junction bases outside the gene matches: 6. The chain's CDR3 is CASSTLTGEETQYF. Written as DNA, the CDR3 is TGTGCCAGCAGCACCCTTACAGGGGAAGAGACCCAGTACTTC. Based on the CDR3 plus reference TRBV7-9 and TRBJ2-5, the full variable domain is DTGVSQNPRHKITKRGQNVTFRCDPISEHNRLYWYRQTLGQGPEFLTYFQNEAQLEKSRLLSDRFSAERPKGSFSTLEIQRTEQGDSAMYLCASSTLTGEETQYFGPGTRLLVL.

The chain combines TRBV7-9 with TRBJ2-7; D may match TRBD1 or TRBD2 (5 bases each). Per germline, CDR1 SEHNR and CDR2 FQNEAQ (reference sequence). The V gene lost 5 bases and the J gene lost 2 bases, with 10 bases spanning the gap. This CDR3 comprises 13 residues. The CDR3 loop is CASSPMGAYEQYF. CDR3 in DNA: TGTGCCAGCAGCCCAATGGGGGCCTACGAGCAGTACTTC. Complete variable domain (other parts from reference TRBV7-9 and TRBJ2-7): DTGVSQNPRHKITKRGQNVTFRCDPISEHNRLYWYRQTLGQGPEFLTYFQNEAQLEKSRLLSDRFSAERPKGSFSTLEIQRTEQGDSAMYLCASSPMGAYEQYFGPGTRLTVT.

This chain links TRBV5-6 with TRBJ2-5, with unresolved D. Trimming took 0 bases from V and 2 from J, leaving 2 bases between them. The V gene's germline CDR1 is SGHDT and CDR2 YYEEEE. This CDR3 has 12 amino acids. In DNA form, the CDR3 reads TGTGCCAGCAGCTTGGGGCAAGAGACCCAGTACTTC. The encoded protein is CASSLGQETQYF.

This chain links TRBV7-2 with TRBJ1-2; 9 positions match TRBD1. The V gene end was trimmed by 1 base and the J gene end by 6 bases; junction bases not matched to a gene: 6. The germline gives CDR1 SGHTA, CDR2 FQGNSA. The CDR3 has 15 residues. The CDR3 coding sequence is TGTGCCAGCAGCTTAGAGGGGACAGGGCTCGATGGCTACACCTTC. As protein: CASSLEGTGLDGYTF.

The CDR3 region has the DNA TGTGCCAGCAGTTTTCTAGCGGAAACAGATACGCAGTATTTT. It encodes CASSFLAETDTQYF. The chain combines TRBV28 with TRBJ2-3; 7 bases agree with TRBD2. The germline V gene encodes CDR1 MDHEN and CDR2 SYDVKM. Trimming cost V 3 bases and J 3 bases; bases outside gene matches: 3. The CDR3 is made up of 14 amino acids.

The count of this clone is one. The chain combines TRBV5-1 with TRBJ2-1; TRBD1 matches 9 bases. This CDR3 spans 14 amino acids. After removal of 0 bases from V and 8 bases from J, the junction contained 3 bases not matched to a gene. In germline, CDR1 is SGHRS, CDR2 YFSETQ. The CDR3 nucleotides read TGCGCCAGCAGCTTGGGACAGGGGGTGGATGAGCAGTTCTTC. Protein sequence: CASSLGQGVDEQFF.

The gene calls are TRBV5-4 and TRBJ2-7, with TRBD1 matching over 7 bases. CDR3 size: 13 residues. J lost 5 bases, V lost 4 bases, and 6 bases had no gene match. CDR1 SGHNT and CDR2 YYREEE come from the germline V gene (reference sequence). CDR3 nucleotide sequence: TGTGCCAGCAGCCAGGACAGGTCCCACGAGCAGTACTTC. Translation gives CASSQDRSHEQYF.

The chain uses TRBV5-5 and TRBJ1-2, with TRBD1 identical over 8 bases. The CDR3 is 15 amino acids. Germline V gene lookup returns CDR1 SGHKS and CDR2 YYEKEE (reference sequence). With 4 bases clipped from V and 6 bases from J, the junction kept 11 bases outside the gene matches. The CDR3 spells CASSTSQGAADGYTF. Here the CDR3 DNA reads TGTGCCAGCAGCACTTCCCAGGGGGCTGCGGATGGCTACACCTTC.

The chain combines TRBV5-1 with TRBJ1-1, with unresolved D. The length of the CDR3 is 15 residues. Germline values: CDR1 SGHRS, CDR2 YFSETQ. The V end was cut by 1 base, the J end by 4 bases, with 14 bases between. Here the CDR3 reads CASSLRRTVGTEAFF. CDR3 sequence (DNA): TGCGCCAGCAGCTTGAGAAGGACTGTCGGCACTGAAGCTTTCTTT.

The chain employs TRBV18 and TRBJ1-1; D unresolved. This CDR3 comprises 14 residues. Germline CDR1 reads KGHSH; CDR2 reads LQKENI. Between the trimmed V and J ends, which lost 2 bases and 5 bases, there was a span of 12 bases. CDR3 bases: TGTGCCAGCTCACCAAGCGATAGGGTGACTGAAGCTTTCTTT. Its translation: CASSPSDRVTEAFF.

V and J are TRBV5-6 and TRBJ2-2; 7 bases align to TRBD1. CDR3 length: 15 amino acids. Losses at the gene ends were 4 bases for V and 7 bases for J; bases not matched to a gene: 10. Germline V gene data show CDR1 as SGHDT and CDR2 as YYEEEE. CDR3 sequence: CASSPETGYYGELFF. For the CDR3, the DNA is TGTGCCAGCAGCCCCGAGACAGGGTATTACGGGGAGCTGTTTTTT.

This chain connects TRBV2 to TRBJ1-2, with 7 bases identical to TRBD1. The V gene's germline CDR1 is SNHLY and CDR2 FYNNEI. Unmatched junction bases numbered 3, after V lost 4 bases and J lost 4 bases. The CDR3 loop spans 13 amino acids. CDR3 nucleotide sequence: TGTGCCAGCAGTGGAACAGGGGTCTATGGCTACACCTTC. It codes for CASSGTGVYGYTF. Filled out from reference TRBV2 and TRBJ1-2, the complete variable domain reads EPEVTQTPSHQVTQMGQEVILRCVPISNHLYFYWYRQILGQKVEFLVSFYNNEISEKSEIFDDQFSVERPDGSNFTLKIRSTKLEDSAMYFCASSGTGVYGYTFGSGTRLTVV.

The V call is TRBV10-2, the J call TRBJ2-1; D may correspond to TRBD1 or TRBD2 (5 bases each). From germline, CDR1 is WSHSY and CDR2 SAAADI. The CDR3 is 14 amino acids. V was trimmed by 7 bases and J by 2 bases, leaving 12 bases between them. CDR3 loop: CASTRDAAYNEQFF. The CDR3 nucleotides are TGCGCCAGCACACGGGACGCAGCCTACAATGAGCAGTTCTTC.

The J gene is TRBJ2-1, the V gene TRBV7-9, with 7 bases that match TRBD2. Trimming at V came to 8 bases and at J to 3 bases, leaving 4 bases not matched to a gene. CDR1 and CDR2 (germline): SEHNR, FQNEAQ (reference sequence). This CDR3 is built from 13 residues. The CDR3 sequence: CASDPSGYNEQFF. The CDR3 nucleotides read TGTGCCAGCGACCCTAGCGGCTACAATGAGCAGTTCTTC. The variable domain in full, with the rest retrieved from reference TRBV7-9 and TRBJ2-1, is DTGVSQNPRHKITKRGQNVTFRCDPISEHNRLYWYRQTLGQGPEFLTYFQNEAQLEKSRLLSDRFSAERPKGSFSTLEIQRTEQGDSAMYLCASDPSGYNEQFFGPGTRLTVL.

This clone appeared a single time. The chain is built from TRBV28 and TRBJ2-7, with D possibly being TRBD1 (6 bases). The germline V gene has CDR1 MDHEN and CDR2 SYDVKM. This CDR3 has 19 amino acids. Trimming shortened V by 3 bases and J by 6 bases, and 30 bases separated the two germline ends. The CDR3 reads CASSLLDSKGWFPFGEQYF. The CDR3, as DNA: TGTGCCAGCAGTTTGTTGGACAGCAAAGGGTGGTTCCCATTCGGCGAGCAGTACTTC.

V gene TRBV15 combines with J gene TRBJ2-5; D gene unclear. This CDR3 region has 13 residues. Germline V gene lookup returns CDR1 LNHNV and CDR2 YYDKDF (reference sequence). V lost 0 bases and J lost 9, with 11 bases in between. Here the CDR3 DNA reads TGTGCCACCAGCAGAGATGCGCGCCATGCCCAGTACTTC. Its protein product is CATSRDARHAQYF.

The genes are TRBV28 and TRBJ2-7; maybe TRBD2 (6 bases). V lost 3 bases and J lost 3, with 15 bases in between. Germline V gene sequence: CDR1 MDHEN, CDR2 SYDVKM. The CDR3 loop spans 15 amino acids. The CDR3 here is CASSLRGSTYYEQYF. Written as DNA, the CDR3 is TGTGCCAGCAGTTTGCGGGGTAGTACCTACTACGAGCAGTACTTC.